This TCR beta chain was identified in a study of spatial heterogeneity in lung cancer. Study-level points and caveats: At tumor resection, ubiquitous expanded TCRs were detected in blood more often than later.

Time point in this sample: sample taken at primary tumor resection. Unsorted whole RNA of tumor, nontumor lung or frozen PBMC was sequenced. This clonotype was detected a few times. Its antigen is unidentified. Every molecule of TCR cDNA had its own unique molecular identifier. TCRdb re-derived calls from the 5' RACE reads in MiXCR, one entry per CDR3 protein. In the table there are some 15,000 distinct CDR3 sequences, 7.5% to 8.5% of which are singletons. Trimming pared 0 bases from V and 1 base from J, leaving 7 bases between. The V gene's germline CDR1 is SQVTM and CDR2 ANQGSEA. The CDR3 is made up of 13 amino acids.

This rearrangement joins TRBV29-1 to TRBJ2-7; no clear D. The source of this sequence is a female donor with early-stage non-small cell lung cancer. Here the sequenced sample was PBMCs, taken at surgery. The CDR3 sequence: CSVEDKASYEQYF. The CDR3 DNA sequence: TGCAGCGTTGAAGACAAAGCATCCTACGAGCAGTACTTC.